This T cell receptor beta chain was captured in a study of T cell responses to AZD1222 COVID-19 vaccine. V was cut by 1 base and J by 4 bases, with 10 bases left in between. The CDR3 spans 14 residues. Germline V gene data show CDR1 as SEHNR and CDR2 as FQNEAQ (reference sequence). A few counts support this clone. TCRdb's table, derived via immunoSEQ multiplex PCR, lists solely in-frame clones and lacks some. The sample consists of 130,000 or so clones, 94% of them appearing once. The specimen comprised peripheral blood, sampled on day 0 of AZD1222 vaccination. The chain recombines TRBV7-9 with TRBJ1-2; D gene ambiguous. This sequence was found in an adult in good health. This CDR3 reads CASSLGKGSYGYTF. The CDR3 DNA reads as TGTGCCAGCAGCTTAGGCAAGGGAAGCTATGGCTACACCTTC.